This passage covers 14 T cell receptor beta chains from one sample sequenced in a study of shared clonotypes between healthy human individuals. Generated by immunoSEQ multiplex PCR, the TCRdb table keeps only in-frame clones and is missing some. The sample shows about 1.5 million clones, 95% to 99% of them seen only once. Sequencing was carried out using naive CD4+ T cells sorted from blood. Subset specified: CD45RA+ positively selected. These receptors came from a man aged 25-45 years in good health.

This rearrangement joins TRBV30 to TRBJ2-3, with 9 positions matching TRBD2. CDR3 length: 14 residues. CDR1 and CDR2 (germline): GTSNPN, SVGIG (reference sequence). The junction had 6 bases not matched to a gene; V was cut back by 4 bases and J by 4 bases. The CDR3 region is CAWKLAGVADTQYF. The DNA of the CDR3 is TGTGCCTGGAAATTAGCGGGAGTCGCAGATACGCAGTATTTT.

The CDR3 DNA is TGTGCCGTCCGGGATTCTAATGGGGAGACCCAGTACTTC. Translation gives CAVRDSNGETQYF. The chain carries TRBV15 and TRBJ2-5; D is possibly TRBD2 (5 bases). Germline lookup yields CDR1 LNHNV and CDR2 YYDKDF (reference sequence). V was trimmed by 11 bases and J by 5 bases, leaving 18 bases between them. The CDR3 is 13 residues long.

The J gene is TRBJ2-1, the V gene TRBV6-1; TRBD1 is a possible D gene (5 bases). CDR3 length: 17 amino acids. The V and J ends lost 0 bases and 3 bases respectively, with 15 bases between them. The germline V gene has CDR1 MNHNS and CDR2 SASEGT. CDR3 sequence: CASSEAHISGNYNEQFF. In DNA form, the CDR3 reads TGTGCCAGCAGTGAAGCCCACATCTCAGGGAACTACAATGAGCAGTTCTTC.

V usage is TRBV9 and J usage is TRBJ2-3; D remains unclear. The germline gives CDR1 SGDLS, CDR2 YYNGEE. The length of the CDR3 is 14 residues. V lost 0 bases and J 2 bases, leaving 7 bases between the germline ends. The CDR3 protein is CASSVVGITDTQYF. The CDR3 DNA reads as TGTGCCAGCAGCGTAGTCGGAATCACAGATACGCAGTATTTT.

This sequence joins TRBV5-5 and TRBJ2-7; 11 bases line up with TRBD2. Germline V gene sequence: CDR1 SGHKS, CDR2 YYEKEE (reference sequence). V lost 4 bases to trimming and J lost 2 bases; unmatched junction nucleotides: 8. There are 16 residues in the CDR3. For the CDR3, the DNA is TGTGCCAGCAGCGCAACCGGGACTAGCGGAACCTACGAGCAGTACTTC. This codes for CASSATGTSGTYEQYF.

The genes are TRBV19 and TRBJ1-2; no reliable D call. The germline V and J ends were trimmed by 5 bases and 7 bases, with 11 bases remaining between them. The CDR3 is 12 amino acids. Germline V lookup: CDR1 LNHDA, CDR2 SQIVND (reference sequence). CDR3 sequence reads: CASSGSTAGYTF. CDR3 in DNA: TGTGCCAGTAGTGGGAGTACGGCTGGCTACACCTTC. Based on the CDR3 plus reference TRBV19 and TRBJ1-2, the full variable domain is DGGITQSPKYLFRKEGQNVTLSCEQNLNHDAMYWYRQDPGQGLRLIYYSQIVNDFQKGDIAEGYSVSREKKESFPLTVTSAQKNPTAFYLCASSGSTAGYTFGSGTRLTVV.

CDR3 residues: CSVGFQGLNTEAFF. The CDR3 DNA follows: TGCAGCGTTGGGTTTCAGGGCCTGAACACTGAAGCTTTCTTT. The chain recombines TRBV29-1 with TRBJ1-1; TRBD1 might be the D (5 bases). Trimming removed 4 bases from V and 0 bases from J, with 12 bases in between. Per germline, CDR1 SQVTM and CDR2 ANQGSEA. CDR3 length: 14 residues.

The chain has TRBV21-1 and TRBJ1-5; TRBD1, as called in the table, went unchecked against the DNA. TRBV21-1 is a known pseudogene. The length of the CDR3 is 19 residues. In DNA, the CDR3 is TGTGCCAGCAGCGAAAATCCGGGACAGGGACACCTTGGAACTCAGCCCCAGCATTTT. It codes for CASSENPGQGHLGTQPQHF.

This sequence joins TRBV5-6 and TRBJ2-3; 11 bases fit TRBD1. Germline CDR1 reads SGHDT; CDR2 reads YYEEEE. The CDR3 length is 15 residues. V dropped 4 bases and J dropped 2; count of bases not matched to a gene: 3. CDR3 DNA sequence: TGTGCCAGCAGCAAGGACAGGGGGCTCACAGATACGCAGTATTTT. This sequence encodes CASSKDRGLTDTQYF. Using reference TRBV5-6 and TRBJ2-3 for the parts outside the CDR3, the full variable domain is DAGVTQSPTHLIKTRGQQVTLRCSPKSGHDTVSWYQQALGQGPQFIFQYYEEEERQRGNFPDRFSGHQFPNYSSELNVNALLLGDSALYLCASSKDRGLTDTQYFGPGTRLTVL.

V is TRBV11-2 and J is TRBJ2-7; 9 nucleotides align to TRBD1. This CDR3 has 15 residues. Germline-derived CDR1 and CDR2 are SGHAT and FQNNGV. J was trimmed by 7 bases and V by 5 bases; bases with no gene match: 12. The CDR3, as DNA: TGTGCCAGCAGCCTCACAGCGGGACAGGGCCTAGAGCAGTACTTC. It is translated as CASSLTAGQGLEQYF.

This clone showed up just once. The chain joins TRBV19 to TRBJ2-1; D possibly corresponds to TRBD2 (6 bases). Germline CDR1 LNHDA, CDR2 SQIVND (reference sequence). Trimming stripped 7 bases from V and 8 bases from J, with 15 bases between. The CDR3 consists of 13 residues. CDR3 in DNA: TGTGCCAGTACCGGGGACTCTAGCGATGAGCAGTTCTTC. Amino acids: CASTGDSSDEQFF.

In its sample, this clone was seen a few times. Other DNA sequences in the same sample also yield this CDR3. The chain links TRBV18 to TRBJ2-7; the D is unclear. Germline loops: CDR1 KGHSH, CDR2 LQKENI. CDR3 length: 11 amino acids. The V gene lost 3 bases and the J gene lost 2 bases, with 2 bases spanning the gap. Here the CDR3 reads CASSPAYEQYF. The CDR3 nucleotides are TGTGCCAGCTCACCTGCCTACGAGCAGTACTTC.

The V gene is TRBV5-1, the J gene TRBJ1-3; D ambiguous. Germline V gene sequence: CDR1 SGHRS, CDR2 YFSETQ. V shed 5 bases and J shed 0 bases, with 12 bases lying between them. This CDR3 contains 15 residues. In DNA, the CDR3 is TGCGCCAGCAGTACAGTAGGAGTCTCTGGAAACACCATATATTTT. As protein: CASSTVGVSGNTIYF.

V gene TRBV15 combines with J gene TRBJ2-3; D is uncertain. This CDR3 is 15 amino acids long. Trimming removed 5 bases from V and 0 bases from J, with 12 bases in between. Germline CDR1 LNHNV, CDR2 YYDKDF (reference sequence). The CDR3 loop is CATSFDGSSTDTQYF. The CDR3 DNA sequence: TGTGCCACCAGCTTTGACGGTTCTAGCACAGATACGCAGTATTTT.